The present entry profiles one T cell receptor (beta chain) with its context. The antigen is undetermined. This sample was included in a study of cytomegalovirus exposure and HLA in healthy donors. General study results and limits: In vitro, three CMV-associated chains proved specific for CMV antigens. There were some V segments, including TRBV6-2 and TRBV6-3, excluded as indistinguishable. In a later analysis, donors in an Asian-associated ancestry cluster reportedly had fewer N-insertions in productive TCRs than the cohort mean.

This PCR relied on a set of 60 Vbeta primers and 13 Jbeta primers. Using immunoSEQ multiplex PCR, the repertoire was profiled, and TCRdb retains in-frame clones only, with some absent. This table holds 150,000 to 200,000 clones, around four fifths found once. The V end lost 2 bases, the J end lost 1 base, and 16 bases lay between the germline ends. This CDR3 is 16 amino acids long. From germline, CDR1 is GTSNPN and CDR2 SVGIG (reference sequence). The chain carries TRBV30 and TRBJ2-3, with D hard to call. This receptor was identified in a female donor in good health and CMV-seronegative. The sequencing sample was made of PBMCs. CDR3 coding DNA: TGTGCCTGGAGTCCGCGGCAAGCCGTTGGCACAGATACGCAGTATTTT. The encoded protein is CAWSPRQAVGTDTQYF. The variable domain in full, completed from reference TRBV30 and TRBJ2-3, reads SQTIHQWPATLVQPVGSPLSLECTVEGTSNPNLYWYRQAAGRGLQLLFYSVGIGQISSEVPQNLSASRPQDRQFILSSKKLLLSDSGFYLCAWSPRQAVGTDTQYFGPGTRLTVL.